The 3 T cell receptor beta chains in this list originate from one sample, sequenced in a study of T cell repertoires in cytomegalovirus infection. TCRdb re-called the reads with MiXCR, one entry per CDR3 protein. The sample has some 270,000 distinct CDR3 sequences, less than 25% seen once; the top ten hold approximately 20%. Their antigens are not known. The sample in question was cultured PBMCs, obtained from culture after CMV antigen stimulation. These receptors all stem from a human donor in good health (CMV status not recorded). Some clones in this sample may be carry-over from other donors' samples.

This sequence joins TRBV7-2 and TRBJ2-1; tentative D call: TRBD1 (6 bases). CDR3 length: 15 residues. CDR1 is SGHTA and CDR2 is FQGNSA in the germline V gene. Trimming removed 3 bases at V and 8 bases at J, with 17 bases between. CDR3 nucleotide sequence: TGTGCCAGCAGCTTCCGCAAGTCACAGGGAGATGAGCAGTTCTTC. As protein: CASSFRKSQGDEQFF.

Regarding this clonotype: This clone may be a read error of a much larger clone one base away. V and J are TRBV28 and TRBJ2-7; perhaps TRBD2 as D (6 bases). The CDR3 extends over 13 amino acids. CDR1 is MDHEN, CDR2 SYDVKM, per germline. The V and J ends lost 8 bases and 3 bases respectively, with 14 bases between them. CDR3 sequence reads: CASRLVGLYEQYF. The DNA of the CDR3 is TGTGCCAGCCGACTAGTGGGTCTCTACGAGCAGTACTTC.

The table lists this clonotype with many counts. The CDR3 DNA sequence: TGTGCCAGCAGCCTCCGACACGATTCGGGCGAAAAACTGTTTTTT. Its protein product is CASSLRHDSGEKLFF. The rearrangement joins TRBV7-8 to TRBJ1-4; D remains unclear. CDR3 length: 15 residues. Germline CDR1 is SGHVS and CDR2 is FQNEAQ. Trimming cost V 5 bases and J 8 bases, with 18 bases left between them. Looking up the rest from reference TRBV7-8 and TRBJ1-4 gives the full variable domain: GAGVSQSPRYKVAKRGQDVALRCDPISGHVSLFWYQQALGQGPEFLTYFQNEAQLDKSGLPSDRFFAERPEGSVSTLKIQRTQQEDSAVYLCASSLRHDSGEKLFFGSGTQLSVL.